Described below is a single TCR beta chain sequence and its context. This specimen comes from a study of T cell changes during pregnancy in multiple sclerosis. The CDR3 totals 15 residues. V shed 1 base and J shed 7 bases, with 16 bases lying between them. Germline CDR1 and CDR2: MGHRA and YSYEKL. TCRdb's copy holds only in-frame clones and misses some; the assay was immunoSEQ multiplex PCR. The data hold 55,000 to 65,000 clones, with over 90% observed a single time. The chain carries TRBV4-1 and TRBJ1-1; tentatively, D is TRBD1 (5 bases). Sequences were derived from CD8+ T cells from peripheral blood mononuclear cells, sampled in the third trimester of pregnancy. This receptor was obtained from a female donor with multiple sclerosis, enrolled in a pregnancy study. The DNA for the CDR3 is TGCGCCAGCAGCCAAGCCCCGGGGGAAGAGAATGAAGCTTTCTTT. This encodes CASSQAPGEENEAFF.